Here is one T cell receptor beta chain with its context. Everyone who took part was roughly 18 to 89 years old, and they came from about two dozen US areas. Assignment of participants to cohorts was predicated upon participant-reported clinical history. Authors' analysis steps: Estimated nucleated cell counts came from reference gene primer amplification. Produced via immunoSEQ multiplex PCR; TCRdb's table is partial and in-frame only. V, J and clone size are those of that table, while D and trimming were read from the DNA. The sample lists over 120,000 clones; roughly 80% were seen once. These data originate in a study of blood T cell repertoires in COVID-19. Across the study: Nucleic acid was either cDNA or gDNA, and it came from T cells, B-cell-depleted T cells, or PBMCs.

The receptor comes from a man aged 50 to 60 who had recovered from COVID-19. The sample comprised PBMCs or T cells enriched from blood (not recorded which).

The CDR3 sequence is CASRVGQGSEKLFF. CDR3 in DNA: TGCGCCAGCAGGGTGGGGCAGGGTAGTGAAAAACTGTTTTTT. This chain links TRBV5-1 with TRBJ1-4; D might be TRBD1 (5 bases). The ends were cut back, 5 bases at V and 7 bases at J, with 15 bases in the middle. The CDR3 has 14 residues. Germline V gene lookup returns CDR1 SGHRS and CDR2 YFSETQ.